This is a list of T cell receptor beta chains from one sample in a study of response to subunit inactivated influenza vaccine. TCRdb processed the RT-PCR reads anew with MiXCR; each CDR3 protein has one entry. Among roughly 780,000 distinct CDR3 sequences listed, 15% to 20% were seen once. Sequenced material: PBMCs from blood, taken more than 4 days after vaccination. These receptors originate from a man aged 50-60 years who received an inactivated influenza vaccine. CDR3s include the opening cysteine and the closing phenylalanine or tryptophan. Fields, in order: clone size, V gene, J gene, D gene, CDR3 protein. A D gene is named only where the DNA matches it firmly. Size tells how often a clone was seen (once, few, many) or the class of an expanded clone, and some rows leave it out.

NA	TRBV12-3/TRBV12-4	TRBJ2-3	NA	CASSPRPPRPDTQYF
few	TRBV5-1	TRBJ2-5	TRBD2	CASSPGLADPTQETQYF
NA	TRBV28	TRBJ1-2	NA	CASSLGRTLYGYTF
many	TRBV29-1	TRBJ1-2	NA	CSVGRPSGYTF
few	TRBV20-1	TRBJ2-1	NA	CSAISDLAYNEQFF
NA	TRBV7-9	TRBJ1-1	NA	CASRIDNFNTEAFF
many	TRBV7-2	TRBJ2-7	TRBD1	CASSRTGGDEQYF
NA	TRBV7-8	TRBJ1-5	TRBD1	CASSLGFTGPTGSNQPQHF
NA	TRBV7-9	TRBJ2-1	NA	CAFQSRGYNEQFF
many	TRBV18	TRBJ2-3	TRBD1	CASSGTGASTDTQYF
NA	TRBV20-1	TRBJ2-7	TRBD1	CSARGQGPNHPYEQYF
NA	TRBV20-1	TRBJ2-1	TRBD2	CSARGPVAGRYNEQFF
NA	TRBV7-9	TRBJ2-2	TRBD2	CASSLLAGGLTGELFF
few	TRBV12-3/TRBV12-4	TRBJ2-1	TRBD1	CASSRQGRAYNEQFF
few	TRBV29-1	TRBJ2-3	TRBD2	CSVIAGGSTDTQYF
few	TRBV12-3/TRBV12-4	TRBJ2-7	NA	CASSWERGPYEQYF
once	TRBV20-1	TRBJ2-7	TRBD2	CSAWTSGSREQYF
many	TRBV20-1	TRBJ2-3	NA	CSARDLVTFLDTQYF
few	TRBV3-1	TRBJ2-1	NA	CASSPLGKNEQFF
few	TRBV28	TRBJ1-6	TRBD1	CASSLPGQGRSPLHF
many	TRBV6-5	TRBJ2-2	NA	CASSYPRQSPNTGELFF
NA	TRBV6-1	TRBJ1-5	NA	CASSVGGRQHF
many	TRBV24-1	TRBJ2-1	TRBD2	CATSDSYTGWTSGYEQFF
NA	TRBV12-3/TRBV12-4	TRBJ2-2	NA	CASGSPLNFGELFF
few	TRBV27	TRBJ2-2	TRBD1	CASSNNRGGTGELFF
many	TRBV15	TRBJ2-3	TRBD1	CATSSVIRTGGDRPRNTQYF
many	TRBV6-5	TRBJ2-3	TRBD2	CASSYGLAGTDTQYF
few	TRBV20-1	TRBJ1-1	TRBD1	CSARDGWTGKNTEAFF
NA	TRBV5-5	TRBJ1-2	NA	CASSLRQTSYGYTF